A single sample gave rise to the 17 T cell receptor beta chains below, sequenced in a study of blood T cell repertoires in COVID-19. Libraries were prepared by immunoSEQ multiplex PCR; TCRdb keeps only in-frame clonotypes and omits some of them. The table shows 80,000 to 100,000 clones, with around 72% occurring only once. Sequenced sample: peripheral blood. The receptors here all came from a man aged 65 to 79 with COVID-19, enrolled during active disease.

Only a few counts were recorded for this clone. Other DNA sequences in the sample encode the same CDR3. V is TRBV7-8 and J is TRBJ2-2; 13 bases align to TRBD2. V dropped 2 bases and J dropped 5; count of bases not matched to a gene: 14. The CDR3 loop spans 20 amino acids. Germline V gene sequence: CDR1 SGHVS, CDR2 FQNEAQ. CDR3 in DNA: TGTGCCAGCAGCTTACTCACCGCCGGACTAGCGGGAGAAAGGACCGGGGAGCTGTTTTTT. Its translation: CASSLLTAGLAGERTGELFF.

CDR3: CASSLDQGTNTGELFF. CDR3 nucleotide sequence: TGTGCCAGCAGCTTAGACCAGGGTACGAACACCGGGGAGCTGTTTTTT. The chain combines TRBV7-9 with TRBJ2-2; TRBD1 is a possible D gene (5 bases). The CDR3 is 16 amino acids. V dropped 1 base and J dropped 0 bases, with 9 bases sitting between them. Germline CDR1 and CDR2: SEHNR and FQNEAQ (reference sequence).

This clone was counted a single time. The chain joins TRBV30 to TRBJ1-6; 11 bases are shared with TRBD1. Losses at the gene ends were 2 bases for V and 8 bases for J; bases not matched to a gene: 5. The CDR3 runs to 15 residues. The V gene's germline CDR1 is GTSNPN and CDR2 SVGIG (reference sequence). The CDR3 region is CAWSTSGQGDSPLHF. The CDR3 coding sequence is TGTGCCTGGAGTACCTCGGGACAGGGGGATTCACCCCTCCACTTT.

J is TRBJ1-2 and V is TRBV27, with D unclear. With 4 bases removed from V and 2 bases from J, the gap between germline ends came to 20 bases. The CDR3 spans 17 residues. Per germline, CDR1 MNHEY and CDR2 SMNVEV (reference sequence). The CDR3: CASSSAGSSLSNYGYTF. CDR3 coding DNA: TGTGCCAGCAGTTCCGCCGGGTCCTCACTCTCAAACTATGGCTACACCTTC.

V gene TRBV5-1 combines with J gene TRBJ2-5, with TRBD1 identical over 8 bases. The CDR3 contains 14 residues. Losses at the gene ends were 2 bases for V and 2 bases for J; bases not matched to a gene: 2. Germline CDR1 reads SGHRS; CDR2 reads YFSETQ. DNA of the CDR3: TGCGCCAGCAGCTTCGGACAGGGACAAGAGACCCAGTACTTC. Translated: CASSFGQGQETQYF. Full variable domain (missing parts from reference TRBV5-1 and TRBJ2-5): KAGVTQTPRYLIKTRGQQVTLSCSPISGHRSVSWYQQTPGQGLQFLFEYFSETQRNKGNFPGRFSGRQFSNSRSEMNVSTLELGDSALYLCASSFGQGQETQYFGPGTRLLVL.

V is TRBV7-8 and J is TRBJ1-2, with TRBD1 matching over 7 bases. The CDR3 is 19 residues long. The ends lost 2 bases at V and 2 bases at J; junction bases unmatched: 17. Germline-derived CDR1 and CDR2 are SGHVS and FQNEAQ. The CDR3 DNA sequence: TGTGCCAGCAGCTTAAGTTTGGGGAATACTAACAGGGGAAACTATGGCTACACCTTC. It codes for CASSLSLGNTNRGNYGYTF. The full variable domain, rest sourced from reference TRBV7-8 and TRBJ1-2, is GAGVSQSPRYKVAKRGQDVALRCDPISGHVSLFWYQQALGQGPEFLTYFQNEAQLDKSGLPSDRFFAERPEGSVSTLKIQRTQQEDSAVYLCASSLSLGNTNRGNYGYTFGSGTRLTVV.

The J gene is TRBJ2-2, the V gene TRBV3-1 (or the pseudogene TRBV3-2); 7 bases fit TRBD2. The CDR3 is 17 residues long. The junction had 8 bases not matched to a gene; V was cut back by 1 base and J by 3 bases. CDR1 LGHDT and CDR2 YNNKEL come from the germline V gene (reference sequence). CDR3 sequence (DNA): TGTGCCAGCAGCCAAGGGGTCTCGCGGGAGCACACCGGGGAGCTGTTTTTT. Translating it yields CASSQGVSREHTGELFF.

This chain joins TRBV6-2 or TRBV6-3 and TRBJ2-5; D unresolved. The CDR3 totals 14 residues. From germline, CDR1 is MNHEY and CDR2 SVGEGT. Trimming took off 5 bases at V and 1 base at J, with 11 bases between the two ends. In DNA, the CDR3 is TGTGCCAGCAGTCAGCCGGGTCCCCAAGAGACCCAGTACTTC. Amino acid sequence: CASSQPGPQETQYF.

The J gene is TRBJ2-3, the V gene TRBV7-9; TRBD2 agrees at 7 bases. CDR3 length equals 16 residues. The germline V gene encodes CDR1 SEHNR and CDR2 FQNEAQ (reference sequence). With 5 bases clipped from V and 0 bases from J, the junction kept 8 bases outside the gene matches. Here the CDR3 DNA reads TGTGCCAGCAGCCTGGATCTAGCGGCTAGCACAGATACGCAGTATTTT. Translating gives CASSLDLAASTDTQYF.

The chain recombines TRBV3-1 (or the pseudogene TRBV3-2) with TRBJ2-2, with D unclear. This CDR3 is 16 amino acids long. Germline CDR1 is LGHDT and CDR2 is YNNKEL (reference sequence). V dropped 4 bases and J dropped 3 bases, with 15 bases sitting between them. CDR3 nucleotides: TGTGCCAGCAGCCTTATACCCTCCGCGGACACCGGGGAGCTGTTTTTT. This gives the protein CASSLIPSADTGELFF.

This chain joins TRBV11-3 and TRBJ2-1; D is perhaps TRBD2 (6 bases). The CDR3 is made up of 15 amino acids. With 0 bases removed from V and 10 bases from J, the gap between germline ends came to 16 bases. The germline V gene encodes CDR1 SGHNT and CDR2 YENEEA. The CDR3 DNA reads TGTGCCAGCAGCTTAGATGGAGGGTTACGGGCCGAGCAGTTCTTC. This sequence encodes CASSLDGGLRAEQFF.

The V and J genes are TRBV19 and TRBJ1-4, with TRBD1 as a possible D gene (5 bases). Germline assignment: CDR1 LNHDA and CDR2 SQIVND (reference sequence). CDR3 length: 15 amino acids. Trimming cost V 3 bases and J 4 bases, with 12 bases left between them. The CDR3 sequence is CASSIAGHGNEKLFF. The CDR3 DNA follows: TGTGCCAGTAGTATTGCTGGACACGGTAATGAAAAACTGTTTTTT.

This clone appeared once. The chain couples TRBV29-1 to TRBJ1-1, with TRBD1 identical over 8 bases. The germline V gene has CDR1 SQVTM and CDR2 ANQGSEA. There are 13 residues in the CDR3. V shed 4 bases, J shed 4 bases, and the junction held 5 bases outside the gene matches. The CDR3 coding sequence is TGCAGCGTTGGCGGACAGGGTGCCACTGAAGCTTTCTTT. Translation gives CSVGGQGATEAFF. Variable domain in full (rest from reference TRBV29-1 and TRBJ1-1): SAVISQKPSRDICQRGTSLTIQCQVDSQVTMMFWYRQQPGQSLTLIATANQGSEATYESGFVIDKFPISRPNLTFSTLTVSNMSPEDSSIYLCSVGGQGATEAFFGQGTRLTVV.

The V and J genes are TRBV28 and TRBJ2-7; 8 bases line up with TRBD2. CDR3 size: 14 residues. Germline V CDR1 and CDR2: MDHEN, SYDVKM. Trimming cost V 7 bases and J 4 bases; bases outside gene matches: 9. CDR3 DNA sequence: TGTGCCAGCACCCCGGGGGGGAGTTCTTACGAGCAGTACTTC. It yields the protein CASTPGGSSYEQYF.

The chain uses TRBV18 and TRBJ2-1, with D possibly matching TRBD1 (6 bases). The ends were cut back, 0 bases at V and 2 bases at J, with 17 bases in the middle. Germline V gene lookup returns CDR1 KGHSH and CDR2 LQKENI. This CDR3 contains 18 residues. The CDR3 DNA reads TGTGCCAGCTCACCACCAGCCAGGGGAATTGTGGCCTACAATGAGCAGTTCTTC. Translation gives CASSPPARGIVAYNEQFF.

CDR3 sequence reads: CASSQEPGQGYMGYTF. The DNA for the CDR3 is TGTGCCAGCAGCCAGGAACCGGGACAGGGTTACATGGGCTACACCTTC. The chain has TRBV3-1 (or the pseudogene TRBV3-2) and TRBJ1-2; 9 bases match TRBD1. Germline V lookup: CDR1 LGHDT, CDR2 YNNKEL (reference sequence). Trimming removed 3 bases from V and 8 bases from J; junction bases left unmatched: 13. The CDR3 is made up of 16 amino acids.

The chain combines TRBV28 with TRBJ2-7, with 9 positions matching TRBD2. Germline V gene lookup returns CDR1 MDHEN and CDR2 SYDVKM. The CDR3 contains 15 residues. Trimming removed 6 bases from V and 7 bases from J; junction bases left unmatched: 13. CDR3 sequence (DNA): TGTGCCAGCAGCTCCTCGGGGCTAGCGGGGAGAGAGCAGTACTTC. It translates to CASSSSGLAGREQYF.